These 2 T cell receptor beta chains originate from one sample sequenced in a study of neurological immune-mediated disorders. TCRdb used MiXCR to reprocess the 5' RACE reads, holding one entry per CDR3 protein. The sample carries about 80,000 distinct CDR3 sequences, 4.5% to 7.5% recorded once. Described time point: longitudinal time-point 2. Sequenced material: PBMCs. Receptors were obtained from a woman aged 60-75 years with multiple sclerosis.

This clonotype was found many times. The CDR3 here is CASSLGENGYTF. In nucleotides, the CDR3 is TGCGCCAGCAGCTTGGGAGAGAATGGCTACACCTTC. The V gene is TRBV5-1, the J gene TRBJ1-2; no reliable D call. CDR1 is SGHRS, CDR2 YFSETQ, per germline. This CDR3 spans 12 amino acids. Trimming took 0 bases from V and 6 from J, leaving 6 bases between them.

This chain connects TRBV4-1 to TRBJ1-1; D is unresolved. Per the germline V gene, CDR1 is MGHRA and CDR2 is YSYEKL. V lost 2 bases and J 5 bases, leaving 9 bases between the germline ends. The CDR3 loop spans 13 amino acids. CDR3 coding DNA: TGCGCCAGCAGCCAATACAAGGGAACTGAAGCTTTCTTT. Protein product: CASSQYKGTEAFF.